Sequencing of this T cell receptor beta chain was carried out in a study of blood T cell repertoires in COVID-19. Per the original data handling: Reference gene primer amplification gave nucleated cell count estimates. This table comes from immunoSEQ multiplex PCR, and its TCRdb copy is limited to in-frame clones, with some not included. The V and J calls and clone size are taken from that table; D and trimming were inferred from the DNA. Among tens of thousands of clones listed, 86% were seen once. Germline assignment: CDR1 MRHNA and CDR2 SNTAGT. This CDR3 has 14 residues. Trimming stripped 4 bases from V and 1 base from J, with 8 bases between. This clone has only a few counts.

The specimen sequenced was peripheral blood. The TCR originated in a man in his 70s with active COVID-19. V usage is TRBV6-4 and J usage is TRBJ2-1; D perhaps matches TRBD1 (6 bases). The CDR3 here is CASSVRGSYNEQFF. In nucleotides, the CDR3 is TGTGCCAGCAGTGTTAGGGGGTCCTACAATGAGCAGTTCTTC.